One and the same sample provided the 31 T cell receptor beta chains below, sequenced in a study of cytomegalovirus exposure and HLA in healthy donors. PCR was performed using 60 Vbeta and 13 Jbeta primers. Repertoires were generated with immunoSEQ multiplex PCR, while TCRdb's copy carries only in-frame clones and drops some. In the table there are around 130,000 clones, just under 80% of which are singletons. Source material: PBMCs. The origin of the receptors is a young woman in good health and CMV-seronegative.

The J gene is TRBJ2-7, the V gene TRBV18; no definite D call. CDR3 length: 16 residues. V gave up 5 bases and J gave up 0 bases, with 17 bases separating them. CDR1 is KGHSH and CDR2 is LQKENI in the germline V gene. The CDR3 spells CASSSLPRRNSYEQYF. The CDR3 DNA follows: TGTGCCAGCTCAAGCCTACCGCGGCGTAACTCCTACGAGCAGTACTTC.

J is TRBJ1-1 and V is TRBV7-9; 9 bases are shared with TRBD1. Per the germline V gene, CDR1 is SEHNR and CDR2 is FQNEAQ (reference sequence). After removal of 6 bases from V and 5 bases from J, the junction contained 10 bases not matched to a gene. The CDR3 is 15 residues long. The CDR3 is CASSTSDRGTTEAFF. CDR3 bases: TGTGCCAGCAGTACCTCGGACAGGGGTACGACTGAAGCTTTCTTT.

This clone was counted a few times. J is TRBJ2-2 and V is TRBV6-5, with a weak D call TRBD2 (5 bases). Trimming pared 2 bases from V and 4 bases from J, leaving 11 bases between. Germline V gene data show CDR1 as MNHEY and CDR2 as SVGAGI. The CDR3 runs 15 residues. As DNA, the CDR3 is TGTGCCAGCAGTTACATTGCGGACTCCACCGGGGAGCTGTTTTTT. Its protein product is CASSYIADSTGELFF.

The V gene is TRBV6-5, the J gene TRBJ2-3; 9 nucleotides agree with TRBD2. CDR3 length: 15 amino acids. Per germline, CDR1 MNHEY and CDR2 SVGAGI. Trimming removed 2 bases from V and 6 bases from J; junction bases left unmatched: 6. The CDR3 nucleotides read TGTGCCAGCAGTTACGGGTTAGCGGGAGTTGATACGCAGTATTTT. Its translation is CASSYGLAGVDTQYF.

The V call is TRBV6-1, the J call TRBJ2-3; D possibly corresponds to TRBD2 (6 bases). V lost 4 bases and J lost 6, with 20 bases in between. Germline V gene lookup returns CDR1 MNHNS and CDR2 SASEGT. The CDR3 totals 16 residues. The CDR3 region is CASSASGGLGVDTQYF. The DNA for the CDR3 is TGTGCCAGCAGTGCCTCAGGAGGGTTAGGGGTCGATACGCAGTATTTT.

The chain couples TRBV18 to TRBJ2-7, with 8 bases matching TRBD2. The length of the CDR3 is 15 residues. Germline lookup yields CDR1 KGHSH and CDR2 LQKENI. V was pared by 4 bases and J by 0 bases, with 5 bases of the junction left unmatched. Here the CDR3 reads CASSQTSESSYEQYF. The CDR3, as DNA: TGTGCCAGCTCACAGACTAGCGAGAGCTCCTACGAGCAGTACTTC.

The V call is TRBV6-1, the J call TRBJ1-2; D remains unclear. V lost 7 bases to trimming and J lost 4 bases, with 16 bases between them. Germline V gene lookup returns CDR1 MNHNS and CDR2 SASEGT. The CDR3 sequence is 14 residues long. The CDR3 protein is CASKSLEPIYGYTF. The DNA of the CDR3 is TGTGCCAGCAAATCGCTCGAGCCTATCTATGGCTACACCTTC.

The V and J genes are TRBV6-5 and TRBJ1-2, with D uncertain. The V and J ends lost 7 bases and 2 bases respectively, with 8 bases between them. This CDR3 spans 12 amino acids. CDR1 is MNHEY and CDR2 is SVGAGI in the germline V gene. This CDR3 is CASKQWNYGYTF. The CDR3 coding sequence is TGTGCCAGCAAGCAATGGAACTATGGCTACACCTTC.

The chain uses TRBV5-8 and TRBJ1-4, with no clear D. CDR1 is SGHTS and CDR2 is YDEGEE in the germline V gene. The CDR3 has 16 amino acids. V lost 2 bases and J 8 bases, leaving 19 bases between the germline ends. CDR3 coding DNA: TGTGCCAGCAGCTTCGGTGGGAGGATGGCCCAAGAAAAACTGTTTTTT. It yields the protein CASSFGGRMAQEKLFF.

The chain employs TRBV30 and TRBJ1-2; 11 bases are shared with TRBD1. Germline CDR1 GTSNPN, CDR2 SVGIG (reference sequence). The CDR3 loop spans 13 amino acids. With V trimmed by 6 bases and J by 7 bases, 7 bases remained unmatched. CDR3 in DNA: TGTGCCTGCTGGGACAGGGGGGCCGGTGGCTACACCTTC. It is translated as CACWDRGAGGYTF.

The DNA for the CDR3 is TGTGCCAGCAGCTTAGGGGTGGGGAGGGTATTTGGCTACACCTTC. Protein product: CASSLGVGRVFGYTF. The J gene is TRBJ1-2, the V gene TRBV11-2, with D unclear. Trimming took off 1 base at V and 7 bases at J, with 16 bases between the two ends. The CDR3 extends over 15 amino acids. Per the germline V gene, CDR1 is SGHAT and CDR2 is FQNNGV.

The chain joins TRBV9 to TRBJ1-3, with D unclear. The germline gives CDR1 SGDLS, CDR2 YYNGEE. This CDR3 is built from 15 residues. V lost 0 bases to trimming and J lost 0 bases, with 7 bases between them. CDR3 coding DNA: TGTGCCAGCAGCGTAGACGACTTCTCTGGAAACACCATATATTTT. It encodes CASSVDDFSGNTIYF.

The chain employs TRBV6-5 and TRBJ2-1; 10 positions agree with TRBD2. The CDR3 has 14 residues. V dropped 2 bases and J dropped 9; count of bases not matched to a gene: 4. Germline V gene lookup returns CDR1 MNHEY and CDR2 SVGAGI. CDR3 protein: CASSYGLAEVEQFF. The CDR3 DNA reads TGTGCCAGCAGTTACGGACTAGCGGAGGTTGAGCAGTTCTTC.

This chain connects TRBV19 to TRBJ2-3, with D tentatively TRBD2 (5 bases). CDR1 is LNHDA and CDR2 is SQIVND in the germline V gene (reference sequence). With 3 bases removed from V and 5 bases from J, the gap between germline ends came to 15 bases. The CDR3 length is 15 residues. In nucleotides, the CDR3 is TGTGCCAGTAGTATCCCAGCGGAGCGCGGAGATACGCAGTATTTT. Encoded protein: CASSIPAERGDTQYF. Looking up the rest from reference TRBV19 and TRBJ2-3 gives the full variable domain: DGGITQSPKYLFRKEGQNVTLSCEQNLNHDAMYWYRQDPGQGLRLIYYSQIVNDFQKGDIAEGYSVSREKKESFPLTVTSAQKNPTAFYLCASSIPAERGDTQYFGPGTRLTVL.

The chain has TRBV29-1 and TRBJ2-1, with 7 bases that match TRBD1. Germline V gene lookup returns CDR1 SQVTM and CDR2 ANQGSEA. The CDR3 length is 10 residues. Trimming at V came to 7 bases and at J to 12 bases, leaving 6 bases not matched to a gene. The CDR3 loop reads CSGDREGQFF. CDR3 nucleotide sequence: TGCAGCGGCGACAGGGAAGGGCAGTTCTTC.

V is TRBV4-1 and J is TRBJ2-5, with 12 bases that match TRBD2. V gave up 3 bases and J gave up 3 bases; unmatched junction bases: 2. The germline V gene has CDR1 MGHRA and CDR2 YSYEKL. The CDR3 totals 15 residues. CDR3 sequence (DNA): TGCGCCAGCAGCCATGGACTAGCGGGAAAAGAGACCCAGTACTTC. Translating it yields CASSHGLAGKETQYF.

The genes are TRBV21-1 and TRBJ2-7; whether TRBD2, the table's D call, matches the DNA was not checked. TRBV21-1 is classified as a pseudogene. This CDR3 comprises 12 residues. In DNA form, the CDR3 reads TGTGCCCGGGGGTCGGTAACCTACGAGCAGTACTTC. Translating it yields CARGSVTYEQYF.

The rearrangement joins TRBV13 to TRBJ2-5; tentatively, D is TRBD2 (5 bases). From germline, CDR1 is PRHDT and CDR2 FYEKMQ (reference sequence). The CDR3 loop spans 13 amino acids. V lost 2 bases and J 5 bases, leaving 9 bases between the germline ends. The CDR3 region is CASSLTGSETQYF. The CDR3 bases are TGTGCCAGCAGCTTAACGGGGTCGGAGACCCAGTACTTC.

J is TRBJ2-3 and V is TRBV5-1; a weak D match, TRBD2 (6 bases). The CDR3 runs 11 residues. Deletions cut 7 bases from V and 11 bases from J, with 14 bases between. Germline CDR1 reads SGHRS; CDR2 reads YFSETQ. The CDR3 DNA reads as TGCGCCAGCCGTGAGGGACTGGGGCAGTATTTT. Protein product: CASREGLGQYF.

The V call is TRBV5-6, the J call TRBJ1-1; 7 bases are shared with TRBD1. Germline loops: CDR1 SGHDT, CDR2 YYEEEE. The CDR3 has 12 amino acids. The V segment lost 0 bases and the J segment 11 bases; nucleotides outside the gene matches: 4. DNA of the CDR3: TGTGCCAGCAGCTTGGGGGGACAGTGGGCTTTCTTT. Its translation is CASSLGGQWAFF.

V is TRBV14 and J is TRBJ1-1; weak D call: TRBD1 (6 bases). Germline CDR1 and CDR2: SGHDN and FVKESK. V lost 3 bases to trimming and J lost 5 bases, with 13 bases between them. CDR3 size: 14 residues. CDR3 nucleotide sequence: TGTGCCAGCAGCCATTTGGGGGCAGGGACTGAAGCTTTCTTT. Residues: CASSHLGAGTEAFF.

The genes are TRBV7-9 and TRBJ1-3; tentatively, D is TRBD1 (5 bases). With 2 bases removed from V and 4 bases from J, the gap between germline ends came to 21 bases. The CDR3 sequence is 18 residues long. Germline CDR1 reads SEHNR; CDR2 reads FQNEAQ (reference sequence). CDR3 loop: CASSLPKGAYQLGNTIYF. CDR3 nucleotides: TGTGCCAGCAGCTTACCAAAAGGGGCTTACCAGCTCGGAAACACCATATATTTT.

This chain uses TRBV5-1 with TRBJ2-1, with TRBD2 identical over 12 bases. There are 18 residues in the CDR3. Trimming cost V 4 bases and J 5 bases; bases outside gene matches: 13. Per the germline V gene, CDR1 is SGHRS and CDR2 is YFSETQ. CDR3 sequence reads: CASSLRLAGVFRNNEQFF. For the CDR3, the DNA is TGCGCCAGCAGCCTGAGACTAGCGGGAGTTTTTAGGAACAATGAGCAGTTCTTC. The complete variable domain, with remaining parts taken from reference TRBV5-1 and TRBJ2-1, reads KAGVTQTPRYLIKTRGQQVTLSCSPISGHRSVSWYQQTPGQGLQFLFEYFSETQRNKGNFPGRFSGRQFSNSRSEMNVSTLELGDSALYLCASSLRLAGVFRNNEQFFGPGTRLTVL.

The chain employs TRBV30 and TRBJ2-1, with TRBD1 matching 8 bases. Germline loops: CDR1 GTSNPN, CDR2 SVGIG (reference sequence). This CDR3 comprises 13 residues. Trimming took 2 bases from V and 13 from J; bases not matched to a gene: 10. CDR3 bases: TGTGCCTGGAGTCGCCCGGACAGGGTTGTCCAGTTCTTC. The encoded protein is CAWSRPDRVVQFF.

The chain recombines TRBV5-1 with TRBJ2-5; D may be TRBD1 (5 bases). This CDR3 spans 16 amino acids. Trimming removed 0 bases from V and 5 bases from J, with 17 bases in between. CDR1 SGHRS and CDR2 YFSETQ come from the germline V gene. The CDR3 here is CASSLAGIPGMETQYF. CDR3 in DNA: TGCGCCAGCAGCTTGGCTGGGATCCCAGGGATGGAGACCCAGTACTTC.

The gene calls are TRBV6-5 and TRBJ1-1, with 9 bases that match TRBD1. Germline CDR1 MNHEY, CDR2 SVGAGI. The CDR3 consists of 15 residues. V shed 8 bases, J shed 1 base, and the junction held 8 bases outside the gene matches. The CDR3 DNA follows: TGTGCCAGCCGAGGACAGGGGCTTTCGAACACTGAAGCTTTCTTT. This encodes CASRGQGLSNTEAFF.

Notes on this clone: One junction end disagrees with the germline gene, perhaps due to a read error. The genes are TRBV7-9 and TRBJ1-4; TRBD1 matches at 8 bases. This CDR3 has 17 amino acids. The germline V gene has CDR1 SEHNR and CDR2 FQNEAQ (reference sequence). The CDR3 is CSSSPPFRTGTNEKLFF. CDR3 nucleotides: TGTTCCAGCAGCCCCCCCTTCCGGACAGGGACTAATGAAAAACTGTTTTTT.

This chain links TRBV11-2 with TRBJ2-4; D possibly corresponds to TRBD1 (7 bases). CDR3 length: 15 residues. Germline CDR1 SGHAT, CDR2 FQNNGV. Trimming removed 1 base from V and 6 bases from J, with 13 bases in between. In DNA, the CDR3 is TGTGCCAGCAGCTTAGTCAGGGGGGCGGCAAACATTCAGTACTTC. This gives the protein CASSLVRGAANIQYF.

V is TRBV7-8 and J is TRBJ2-5; TRBD2 aligns across 9 bases. With 3 bases clipped from V and 4 bases from J, the junction kept 3 bases outside the gene matches. Germline V gene sequence: CDR1 SGHVS, CDR2 FQNEAQ. This CDR3 comprises 14 residues. The chain's CDR3 is CASSFPTSGETQYF. CDR3 bases: TGTGCCAGCAGCTTCCCGACTAGCGGAGAGACCCAGTACTTC.

The table lists this clone with a count of one. This chain connects TRBV5-4 to TRBJ1-3; no firm D call. The V gene lost 2 bases and the J gene lost 0 bases, with 12 bases spanning the gap. This CDR3 has 16 amino acids. The germline V gene has CDR1 SGHNT and CDR2 YYREEE (reference sequence). This CDR3 is CASSLGHSFSGNTIYF. As DNA, the CDR3 is TGTGCCAGCAGCTTAGGCCATAGCTTCTCTGGAAACACCATATATTTT.

V usage is TRBV6-5 and J usage is TRBJ1-5, with D possibly matching TRBD1 (6 bases). The CDR3 length is 15 residues. Looked up from germline, CDR1 is MNHEY and CDR2 is SVGAGI. V shed 6 bases and J shed 5 bases, with 17 bases lying between them. CDR3 DNA sequence: TGTGCCAGCAGGGTAAGAAGACAGGCCGATCAGCCCCAGCATTTT. Encoded protein: CASRVRRQADQPQHF.